Presented here are 9 T cell receptor beta chains from one specimen sequenced in a study of T cells in Graves' hyperthyroidism and ophthalmopathy. The source material, RNA transcripts, was used to amplify TCR beta CDR3 regions. HTBI primers were used for first-round RT-PCR of the TCR CDR3. TCRdb reanalysed the multiplex PCR reads using MiXCR and keeps one entry per CDR3 protein. Of 300,000 to 400,000 distinct CDR3 sequences in the sample, approximately 17% were seen once. Sample: blood. The receptor set was obtained from a young man with Graves' ophthalmopathy.

The CDR3 sequence is CASRSDRGGDTEAFF. The CDR3 nucleotides read TGTGCCAGCAGGTCAGACAGGGGAGGTGACACTGAAGCTTTCTTT. V is TRBV6-1 and J is TRBJ1-1; TRBD1 matches at 8 bases. The CDR3 runs to 15 residues. V lost 6 bases to trimming and J lost 3 bases; unmatched junction nucleotides: 9. The germline gives CDR1 MNHNS, CDR2 SASEGT.

There are many counts of this clonotype. The genes are TRBV15 and TRBJ1-2, with D tentatively TRBD1 (6 bases). This CDR3 has 17 residues. Germline CDR1 and CDR2: LNHNV and YYDKDF (reference sequence). V was pared by 1 base and J by 8 bases, with 23 bases between. The CDR3 DNA is TGTGCCACCAGCAGAGGGGCCTCCTCCAGGGGCCTACGGGGCTACACCTTC. Translating it yields CATSRGASSRGLRGYTF.

There are many counts of this clonotype. The chain employs TRBV7-9 and TRBJ2-1; possibly TRBD2 for D (6 bases). The germline V gene has CDR1 SEHNR and CDR2 FQNEAQ (reference sequence). V was shortened by 5 bases and J by 1 base, with 15 bases between the two germline ends. This CDR3 contains 16 residues. In DNA form, the CDR3 reads TGTGCCAGCAGCGGGGGGTTTAGTACATCCTACAATGAGCAGTTCTTC. Residues: CASSGGFSTSYNEQFF.

This clonotype occurred a few times. This chain connects TRBV9 to TRBJ1-5, with a possible D match to TRBD1 (5 bases). The CDR3 has 12 amino acids. The germline V gene has CDR1 SGDLS and CDR2 YYNGEE. V was clipped by 8 bases and J by 5 bases, with 11 bases between them. CDR3 nucleotide sequence: TGTGCCAGGGTCGGGGGTCATCAGCCCCAGCATTTT. The encoded protein is CARVGGHQPQHF.

This clonotype occurred a few times. J is TRBJ1-6 and V is TRBV20-1, with TRBD1 identical over 8 bases. Losses at the gene ends were 1 base for V and 7 bases for J; bases not matched to a gene: 3. Looked up from germline, CDR1 is DFQATT and CDR2 is SNEGSKA (reference sequence). This CDR3 has 14 amino acids. Here the CDR3 reads CSARAGTGNSPLHF. Here the CDR3 DNA reads TGCAGTGCTAGAGCCGGGACAGGAAATTCACCCCTCCACTTT.

In its sample, this clonotype was seen many times. This chain links TRBV7-9 with TRBJ1-5, with D possibly being TRBD1 (6 bases). Germline loops: CDR1 SEHNR, CDR2 FQNEAQ (reference sequence). Trimming removed 5 bases from V and 3 bases from J, with 17 bases in between. CDR3 length equals 16 residues. The CDR3 bases are TGTGCCAGCAGCGGGGGGGGCGCGGGGACCAATCAGCCCCAGCATTTT. Protein sequence: CASSGGGAGTNQPQHF.

This clonotype showed up many times. The chain uses TRBV9 and TRBJ2-1, with D tentatively TRBD1 (6 bases). Germline V CDR1 and CDR2: SGDLS, YYNGEE. Trimming took off 0 bases at V and 5 bases at J, with 12 bases between the two ends. CDR3 size: 15 residues. The CDR3 DNA follows: TGTGCCAGCAGCGTAGGTGGGGGCAGGAACAATGAGCAGTTCTTC. Protein product: CASSVGGGRNNEQFF.

This clonotype was seen at least ten times. The gene calls are TRBV28 and TRBJ1-2, with D tentatively TRBD1 (5 bases). Trimming left V 7 bases short and J 8 bases short, with 11 bases between. Germline assignment: CDR1 MDHEN and CDR2 SYDVKM. The CDR3 spans 11 residues. The CDR3 DNA reads as TGTGCCAGCACTAATAACAGGGGCTACACCTTC. This translates into CASTNNRGYTF.

V and J are TRBV6-4 and TRBJ2-7; no definite D call. The CDR3 extends over 13 amino acids. Trimming left V 3 bases short and J 6 bases short, with 12 bases between. CDR1 and CDR2 from the germline V gene are MRHNA and SNTAGT. CDR3 coding DNA: TGTGCCAGCAGTGAGTCCTCTAGGTCCGAGCAGTACTTC. Translation gives CASSESSRSEQYF.